This T cell receptor beta chain was documented in a study of blood T cell repertoires in COVID-19. Study details: T cells, B-cell-depleted T cells, or PBMCs supplied cDNA or gDNA.

In the original workflow: For nucleated cells, counts were estimated from reference gene primer amplification. TCRdb keeps only in-frame clones here, not all; method: immunoSEQ multiplex PCR. D and trimming come from the DNA, and the V and J calls and clone size come from that table. This table has about 33,000 clones, 65% to 90% appearing once. The CDR3 contains 15 residues. CDR1 and CDR2 from the germline V gene are MNHEY and SVGEGT. V lost 6 bases, J lost 6 bases, and 9 bases stayed unmatched. Sequencing was done on a sample of peripheral blood. The clonotype comes from a woman older than 75 with active or convalescent COVID-19. V gene TRBV6-2 or TRBV6-3 combines with J gene TRBJ1-2, with 11 bases identical to TRBD1. CDR3 residues: CASSGTGGSLNGYTF. CDR3 nucleotides: TGTGCCAGCAGCGGGACAGGGGGATCCTTGAATGGCTACACCTTC.